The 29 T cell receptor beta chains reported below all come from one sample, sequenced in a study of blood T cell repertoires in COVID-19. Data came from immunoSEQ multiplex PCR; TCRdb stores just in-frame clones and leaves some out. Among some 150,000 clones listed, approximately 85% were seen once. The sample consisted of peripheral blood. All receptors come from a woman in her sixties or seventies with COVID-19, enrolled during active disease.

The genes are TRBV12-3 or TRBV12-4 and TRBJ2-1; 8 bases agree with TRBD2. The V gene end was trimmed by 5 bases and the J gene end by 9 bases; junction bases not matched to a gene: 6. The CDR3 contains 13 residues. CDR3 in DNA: TGTGCCAGCAGTAGCGGGGGATATAGTGAGCAGTTCTTC. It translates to CASSSGGYSEQFF.

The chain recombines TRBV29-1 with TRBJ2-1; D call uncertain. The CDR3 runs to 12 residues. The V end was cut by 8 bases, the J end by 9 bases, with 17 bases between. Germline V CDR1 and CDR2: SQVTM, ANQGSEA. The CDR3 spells CSTLEPLGEQFF. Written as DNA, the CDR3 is TGCAGCACCTTGGAGCCCTTAGGTGAGCAGTTCTTC.

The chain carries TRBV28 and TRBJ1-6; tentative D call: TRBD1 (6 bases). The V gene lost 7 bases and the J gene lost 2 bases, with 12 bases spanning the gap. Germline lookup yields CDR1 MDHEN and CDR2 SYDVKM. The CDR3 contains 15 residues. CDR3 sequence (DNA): TGTGCCAGCATGCAAGGGGGTCCCTATAATTCACCCCTCCACTTT. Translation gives CASMQGGPYNSPLHF.

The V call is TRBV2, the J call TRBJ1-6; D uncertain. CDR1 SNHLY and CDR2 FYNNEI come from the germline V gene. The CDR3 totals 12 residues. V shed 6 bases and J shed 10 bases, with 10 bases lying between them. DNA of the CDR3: TGTGCCAGCAGCACTTACGCATCACCCCTCCACTTT. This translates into CASSTYASPLHF.

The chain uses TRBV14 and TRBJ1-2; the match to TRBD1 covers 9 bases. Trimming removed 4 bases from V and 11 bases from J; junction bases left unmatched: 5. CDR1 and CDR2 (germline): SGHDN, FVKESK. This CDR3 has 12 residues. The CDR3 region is CASSRDRAGYTF. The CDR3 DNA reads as TGTGCCAGCAGCCGGGACAGGGCGGGATACACCTTC.

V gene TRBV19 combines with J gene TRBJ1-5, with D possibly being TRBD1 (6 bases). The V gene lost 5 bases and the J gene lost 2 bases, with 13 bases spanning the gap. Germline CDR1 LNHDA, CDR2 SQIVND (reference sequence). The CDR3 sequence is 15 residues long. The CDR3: CASSFLKGGNQPQHF. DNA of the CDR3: TGTGCCAGTAGTTTCTTGAAGGGGGGCAATCAGCCCCAGCATTTT.

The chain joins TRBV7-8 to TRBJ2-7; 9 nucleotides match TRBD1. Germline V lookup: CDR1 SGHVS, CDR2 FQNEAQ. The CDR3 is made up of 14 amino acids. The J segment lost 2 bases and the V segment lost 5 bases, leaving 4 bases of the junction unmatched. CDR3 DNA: TGTGCCAGCAGCCGAAGGGACAGGGCCTACGAGCAGTACTTC. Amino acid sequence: CASSRRDRAYEQYF.

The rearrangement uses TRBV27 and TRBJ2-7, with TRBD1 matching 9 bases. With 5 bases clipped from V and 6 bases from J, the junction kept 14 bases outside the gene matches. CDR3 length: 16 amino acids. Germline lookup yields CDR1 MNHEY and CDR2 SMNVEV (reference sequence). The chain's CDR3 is CASSHRTGQGSGEQYF. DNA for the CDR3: TGTGCCAGCAGTCACAGAACCGGACAGGGGTCGGGCGAGCAGTACTTC.

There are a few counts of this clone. The CDR3 reads CARRGRGGLETQYF. The CDR3 region has the DNA TGTGCCCGGCGCGGGCGGGGGGGTTTGGAGACCCAGTACTTC. The chain employs TRBV3-1 (or the pseudogene TRBV3-2) and TRBJ2-5; 9 nucleotides align to TRBD2. The V and J ends lost 11 bases and 5 bases, in that order; junction bases with no gene match: 12. Germline values: CDR1 LGHDT, CDR2 YNNKEL (reference sequence). The CDR3 has 14 residues.

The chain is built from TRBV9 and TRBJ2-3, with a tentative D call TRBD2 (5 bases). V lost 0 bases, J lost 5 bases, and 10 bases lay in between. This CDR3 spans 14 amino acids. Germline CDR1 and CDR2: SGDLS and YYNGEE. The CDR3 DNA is TGTGCCAGCAGCGTAGTGAGCAGCGGAGATACGCAGTATTTT. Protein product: CASSVVSSGDTQYF.

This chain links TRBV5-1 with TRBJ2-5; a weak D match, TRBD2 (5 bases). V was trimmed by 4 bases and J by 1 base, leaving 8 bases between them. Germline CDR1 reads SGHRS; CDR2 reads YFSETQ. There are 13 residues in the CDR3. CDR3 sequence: CASSRGPQETQYF. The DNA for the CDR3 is TGCGCCAGCAGCCGGGGTCCCCAAGAGACCCAGTACTTC.

The CDR3 region is CASSVGGYNTQYF. For the CDR3, the DNA is TGTGCCAGCAGCGTTGGCGGATACAATACGCAGTATTTT. The gene calls are TRBV11-1 and TRBJ2-3; no clear D gene. Germline CDR1 and CDR2: SGHAT and FQDESV (reference sequence). The V end lost 5 bases, the J end lost 7 bases, and 13 bases lay between the germline ends. The CDR3 sequence is 13 residues long.

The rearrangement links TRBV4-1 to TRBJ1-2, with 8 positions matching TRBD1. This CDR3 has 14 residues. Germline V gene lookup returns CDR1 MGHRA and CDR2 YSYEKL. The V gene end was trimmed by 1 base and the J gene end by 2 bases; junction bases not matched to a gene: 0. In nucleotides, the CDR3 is TGCGCCAGCAGCCAAGGGACAGGGAACTATGGCTACACCTTC. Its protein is CASSQGTGNYGYTF.

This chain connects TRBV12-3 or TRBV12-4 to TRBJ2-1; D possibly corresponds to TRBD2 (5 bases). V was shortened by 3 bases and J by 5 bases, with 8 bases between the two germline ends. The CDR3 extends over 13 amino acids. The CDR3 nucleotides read TGTGCCAGCAGTTTGAGGGTTCACAATGAGCAGTTCTTC. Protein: CASSLRVHNEQFF.

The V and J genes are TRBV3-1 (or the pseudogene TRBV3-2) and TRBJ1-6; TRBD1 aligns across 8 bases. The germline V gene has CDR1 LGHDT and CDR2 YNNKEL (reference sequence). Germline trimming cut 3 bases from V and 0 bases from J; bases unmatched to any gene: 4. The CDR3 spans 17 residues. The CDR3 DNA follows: TGTGCCAGCAGCCATGACAGGGGCCACTCCTATAATTCACCCCTCCACTTT. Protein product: CASSHDRGHSYNSPLHF.

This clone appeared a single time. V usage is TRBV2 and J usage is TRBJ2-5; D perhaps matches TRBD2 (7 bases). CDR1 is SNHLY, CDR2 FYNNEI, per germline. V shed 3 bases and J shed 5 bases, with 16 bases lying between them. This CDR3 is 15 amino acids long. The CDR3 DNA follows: TGTGCCAGCAGTGAGAGAGGGGGGGCCTTGGAGACCCAGTACTTC. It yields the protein CASSERGGALETQYF.

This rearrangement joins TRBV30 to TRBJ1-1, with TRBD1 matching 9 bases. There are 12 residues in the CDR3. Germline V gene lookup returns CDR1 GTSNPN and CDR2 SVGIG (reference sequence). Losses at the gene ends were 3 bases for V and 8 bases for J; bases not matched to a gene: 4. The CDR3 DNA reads TGTGCCTGGAGCCATGGGACAGGGGAAGCTTTCTTT. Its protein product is CAWSHGTGEAFF.

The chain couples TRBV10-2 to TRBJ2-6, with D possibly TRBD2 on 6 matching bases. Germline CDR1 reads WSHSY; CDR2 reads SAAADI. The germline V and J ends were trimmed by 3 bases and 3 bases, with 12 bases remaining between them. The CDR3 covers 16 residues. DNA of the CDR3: TGCGCCAGCAGTGAATCAGGAGGGGTTGGGGCCAACGTCCTGACTTTC. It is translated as CASSESGGVGANVLTF.

In DNA, the CDR3 is TGTGCCAGCAGCTTAATCAGGGGTAGGCACTACGAGCAGTACTTC. Its protein is CASSLIRGRHYEQYF. This chain joins TRBV7-9 and TRBJ2-7, with D possibly matching TRBD1 (6 bases). V was shortened by 2 bases and J by 3 bases, with 14 bases between the two germline ends. Germline lookup yields CDR1 SEHNR and CDR2 FQNEAQ (reference sequence). The CDR3 runs 15 residues.

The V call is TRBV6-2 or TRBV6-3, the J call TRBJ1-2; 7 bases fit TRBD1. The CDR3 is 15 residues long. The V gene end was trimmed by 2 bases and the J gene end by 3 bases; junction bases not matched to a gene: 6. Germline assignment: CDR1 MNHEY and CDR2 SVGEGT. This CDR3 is CASSYGQVGDYGYTF. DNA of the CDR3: TGTGCCAGCAGTTACGGACAGGTTGGAGACTATGGCTACACCTTC.

The CDR3 DNA reads as TGTGCCAGCAGCCTCAGGGTTTCCTATGGCTACACCTTC. The encoded protein is CASSLRVSYGYTF. This sequence joins TRBV7-8 and TRBJ1-2, with a weak D call TRBD1 (5 bases). The V and J ends lost 5 bases and 4 bases respectively, with 11 bases between them. This CDR3 comprises 13 residues. Germline CDR1 SGHVS, CDR2 FQNEAQ.

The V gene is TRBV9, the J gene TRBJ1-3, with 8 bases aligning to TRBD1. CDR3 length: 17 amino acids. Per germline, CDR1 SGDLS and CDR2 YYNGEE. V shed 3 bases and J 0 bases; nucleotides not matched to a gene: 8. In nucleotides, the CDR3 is TGTGCCAGCAGCGAACCTCGGACAGGGAACTCTGGAAACACCATATATTTT. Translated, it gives CASSEPRTGNSGNTIYF.

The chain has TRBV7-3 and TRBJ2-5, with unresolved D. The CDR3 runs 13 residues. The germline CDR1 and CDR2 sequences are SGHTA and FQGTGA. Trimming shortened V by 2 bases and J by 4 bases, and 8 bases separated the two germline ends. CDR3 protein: CASSLESLETQYF. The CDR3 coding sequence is TGTGCCAGCAGCTTAGAAAGCTTAGAGACCCAGTACTTC. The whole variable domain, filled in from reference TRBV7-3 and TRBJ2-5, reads GAGVSQTPSNKVTEKGKYVELRCDPISGHTALYWYRQSLGQGPEFLIYFQGTGAADDSGLPNDRFFAVRPEGSVSTLKIQRTERGDSAVYLCASSLESLETQYFGPGTRLLVL.

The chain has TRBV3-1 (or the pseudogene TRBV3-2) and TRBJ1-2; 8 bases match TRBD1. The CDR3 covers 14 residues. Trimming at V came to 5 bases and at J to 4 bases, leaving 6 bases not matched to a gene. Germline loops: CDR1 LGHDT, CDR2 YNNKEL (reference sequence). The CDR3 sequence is CASSTGQGPYGYTF. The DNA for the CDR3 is TGTGCCAGCAGCACCGGACAGGGTCCCTATGGCTACACCTTC.

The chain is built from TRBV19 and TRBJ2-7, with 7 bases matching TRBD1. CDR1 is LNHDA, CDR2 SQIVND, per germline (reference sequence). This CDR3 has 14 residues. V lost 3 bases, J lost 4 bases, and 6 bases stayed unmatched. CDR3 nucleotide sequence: TGTGCCAGTAGTATGCCGGGACAGAGTTACGAGCAGTACTTC. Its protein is CASSMPGQSYEQYF.

The CDR3 loop is CASSEGPVGNYGYTF. The CDR3 coding sequence is TGTGCCAGCAGCGAGGGGCCCGTAGGTAACTATGGCTACACCTTC. The chain links TRBV9 to TRBJ1-2; D might be TRBD1 (5 bases). The germline V gene has CDR1 SGDLS and CDR2 YYNGEE. The CDR3 runs to 15 residues. V gave up 3 bases and J gave up 1 base, with 13 bases separating them. The whole variable domain, filled in from reference TRBV9 and TRBJ1-2, reads DSGVTQTPKHLITATGQRVTLRCSPRSGDLSVYWYQQSLDQGLQFLIQYYNGEERAKGNILERFSAQQFPDLHSELNLSSLELGDSALYFCASSEGPVGNYGYTFGSGTRLTVV.

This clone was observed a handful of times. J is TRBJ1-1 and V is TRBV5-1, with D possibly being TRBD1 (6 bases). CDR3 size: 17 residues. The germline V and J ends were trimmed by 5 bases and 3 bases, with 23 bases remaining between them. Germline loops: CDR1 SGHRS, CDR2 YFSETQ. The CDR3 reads CASSYLLTQAGDTEAFF. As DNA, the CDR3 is TGCGCCAGCAGTTATCTATTAACCCAGGCAGGGGACACTGAAGCTTTCTTT.

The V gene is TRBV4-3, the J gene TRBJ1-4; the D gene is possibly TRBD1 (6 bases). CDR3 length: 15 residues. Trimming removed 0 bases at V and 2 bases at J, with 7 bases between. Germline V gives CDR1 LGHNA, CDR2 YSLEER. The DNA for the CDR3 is TGCGCCAGCAGCCAAGAGGGGGCGACTAATGAAAAACTGTTTTTT. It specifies CASSQEGATNEKLFF.

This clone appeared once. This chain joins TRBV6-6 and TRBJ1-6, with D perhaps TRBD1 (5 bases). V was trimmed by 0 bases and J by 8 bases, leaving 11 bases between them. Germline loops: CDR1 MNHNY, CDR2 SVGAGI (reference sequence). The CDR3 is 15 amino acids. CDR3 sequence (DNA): TGTGCCAGCAGTTACTCGGGACTAGGGGATTCACCCCTCCACTTT. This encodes CASSYSGLGDSPLHF.